These T cell receptor beta chains were read from a single sample in a study of blood T cells in healthy people across ages. TCRdb re-called the 5' RACE reads with MiXCR, one entry per CDR3 protein. The profile covers hundreds of thousands of distinct CDR3 sequences, with 49% appearing a single time and under 35% taken by the ten largest. Sample: blood. Receptor source: a woman aged 60-75 years in good health. Each CDR3 is given with its conserved first and last residue. A D gene is named only where the DNA matches it firmly. Not all rows give a size; the values are once, few, many and, for expanded clones, a class.

abundance	v_gene	d_gene	j_gene	CDR3aa	CDR3nt
.	TRBV20-1	.	TRBJ2-1	CSATPDRNEQFF	TGCAGTGCAACCCCGGACAGAAATGAGCAGTTCTTC
.	TRBV6-1	.	TRBJ1-5	CASTQIGLGNQPQHF	TGTGCCAGCACTCAAATAGGACTGGGCAATCAGCCCCAGCATTTT
.	TRBV6-2/TRBV6-3	TRBD1	TRBJ1-2	CATKDRVNGYTF	TGTGCCACGAAGGACAGGGTAAATGGCTACACCTTC
.	TRBV4-3	.	TRBJ2-3	CASSQVVTDTQYF	TGCGCCAGCAGCCAAGTAGTGACAGATACGCAGTATTTT
few	TRBV7-2	.	TRBJ1-4	CASSFGDGFNEKLFF	TGTGCCAGCAGCTTCGGGGACGGCTTCAATGAAAAACTGTTTTTT
.	TRBV20-1	TRBD1	TRBJ1-6	CSASWDRGAPLHF	TGCAGTGCTAGTTGGGACAGGGGAGCACCCCTCCACTTT
.	TRBV7-3	TRBD2	TRBJ2-1	CASSLWREALYNEQFF	TGTGCCAGCAGCTTATGGCGGGAGGCACTTTACAATGAGCAGTTCTTC
.	TRBV5-6	.	TRBJ2-4	CASSLSGRQYF	TGTGCCAGCAGCTTGTCGGGAAGGCAGTACTTC
.	TRBV20-1	.	TRBJ2-5	CSAPGASYQETQYF	TGCAGTGCCCCCGGGGCCTCGTACCAAGAGACCCAGTACTTC
few	TRBV20-1	.	TRBJ2-5	CSAQRTGTPGQETQYF	TGCAGTGCACAGAGGACCGGGACCCCGGGACAAGAGACCCAGTACTTC
.	TRBV12-3/TRBV12-4	.	TRBJ1-1	CASSTFPGSPEAFF	TGTGCCAGCAGTACTTTCCCGGGTTCTCCTGAAGCTTTCTTT
few	TRBV5-6	TRBD2	TRBJ2-1	CASSGGGSSYEQFF	TGTGCCAGCAGCGGGGGGGGGTCCTCGTATGAGCAGTTCTTC
once	TRBV10-3	.	TRBJ2-7	CAISGDGKESYEQYF	TGTGCCATCAGTGGAGACGGAAAAGAGTCCTACGAGCAGTACTTC
.	TRBV29-1	.	TRBJ1-1	CSVRGILNTEAFF	TGCAGCGTGAGGGGGATCCTGAACACTGAAGCTTTCTTT
.	TRBV20-1	.	TRBJ2-7	CSARLEGGGYEQYF	TGCAGTGCTAGATTGGAGGGAGGAGGCTACGAGCAGTACTTC